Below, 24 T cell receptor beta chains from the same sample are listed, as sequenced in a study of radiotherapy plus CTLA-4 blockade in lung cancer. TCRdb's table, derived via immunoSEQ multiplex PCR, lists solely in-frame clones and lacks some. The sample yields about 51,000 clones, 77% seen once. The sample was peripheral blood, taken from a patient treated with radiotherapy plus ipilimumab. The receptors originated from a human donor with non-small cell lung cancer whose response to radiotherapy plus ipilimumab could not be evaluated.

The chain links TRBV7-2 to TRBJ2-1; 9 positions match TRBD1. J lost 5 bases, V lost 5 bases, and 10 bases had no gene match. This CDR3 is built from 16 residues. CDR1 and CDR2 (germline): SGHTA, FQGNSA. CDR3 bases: TGTGCCAGCAGCCCGGGTAGGGACAGGGCCAACAATGAGCAGTTCTTC. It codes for CASSPGRDRANNEQFF. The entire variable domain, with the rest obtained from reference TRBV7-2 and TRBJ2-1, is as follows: GAGVSQSPSNKVTEKGKDVELRCDPISGHTALYWYRQSLGQGLEFLIYFQGNSAPDKSGLPSDRFSAERTGGSVSTLTIQRTQQEDSAVYLCASSPGRDRANNEQFFGPGTRLTVL.

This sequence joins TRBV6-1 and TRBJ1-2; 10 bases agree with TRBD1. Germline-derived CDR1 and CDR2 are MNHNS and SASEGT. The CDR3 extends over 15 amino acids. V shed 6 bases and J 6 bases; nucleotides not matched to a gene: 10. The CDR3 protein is CASRIYTDRGDGYTF. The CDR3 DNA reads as TGTGCCAGCAGGATCTATACGGACAGGGGGGATGGCTACACCTTC.

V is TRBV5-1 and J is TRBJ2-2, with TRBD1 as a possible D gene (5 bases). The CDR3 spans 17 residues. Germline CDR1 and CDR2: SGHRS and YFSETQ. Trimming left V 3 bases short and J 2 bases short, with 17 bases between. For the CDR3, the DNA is TGCGCCAGCAGCTCGACGACAGCGCCCGTAAACACCGGGGAGCTGTTTTTT. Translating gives CASSSTTAPVNTGELFF.

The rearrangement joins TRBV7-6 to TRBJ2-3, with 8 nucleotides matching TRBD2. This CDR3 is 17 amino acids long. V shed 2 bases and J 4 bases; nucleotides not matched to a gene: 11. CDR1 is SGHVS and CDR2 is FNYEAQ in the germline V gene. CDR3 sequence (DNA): TGTGCCAGCAGCTTACTGTCGGGGGGGCGTGGGGCAGATACGCAGTATTTT. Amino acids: CASSLLSGGRGADTQYF. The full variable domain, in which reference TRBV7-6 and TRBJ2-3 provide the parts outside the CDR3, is GAGVSQSPRYKVTKRGQDVALRCDPISGHVSLYWYRQALGQGPEFLTYFNYEAQQDKSGLPNDRFSAERPEGSISTLTIQRTEQRDSAMYRCASSLLSGGRGADTQYFGPGTRLTVL.

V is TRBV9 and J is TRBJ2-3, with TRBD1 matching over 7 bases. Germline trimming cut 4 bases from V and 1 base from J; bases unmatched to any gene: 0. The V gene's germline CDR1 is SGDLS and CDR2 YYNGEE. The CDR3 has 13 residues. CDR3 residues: CASSTGGTDTQYF. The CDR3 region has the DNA TGTGCCAGCAGCACAGGGGGCACAGATACGCAGTATTTT.

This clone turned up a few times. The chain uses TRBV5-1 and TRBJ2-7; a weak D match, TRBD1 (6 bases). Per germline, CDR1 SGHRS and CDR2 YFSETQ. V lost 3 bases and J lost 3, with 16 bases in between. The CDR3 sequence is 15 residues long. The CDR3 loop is CASSSMTGADYEQYF. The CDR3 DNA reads TGCGCCAGCAGCTCCATGACAGGCGCGGACTACGAGCAGTACTTC.

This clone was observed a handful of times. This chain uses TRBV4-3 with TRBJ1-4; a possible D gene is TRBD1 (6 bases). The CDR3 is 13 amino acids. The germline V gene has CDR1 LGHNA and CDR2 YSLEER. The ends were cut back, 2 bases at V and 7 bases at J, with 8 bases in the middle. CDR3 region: CASSQQGGEKLFF. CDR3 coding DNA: TGCGCCAGCAGCCAACAAGGGGGTGAAAAACTGTTTTTT.

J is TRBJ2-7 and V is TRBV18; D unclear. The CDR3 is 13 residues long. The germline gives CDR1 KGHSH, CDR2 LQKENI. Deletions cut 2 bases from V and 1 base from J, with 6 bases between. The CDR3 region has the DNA TGTGCCAGCTCACCATCTGCGTCCTACGAGCAGTACTTC. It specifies CASSPSASYEQYF.

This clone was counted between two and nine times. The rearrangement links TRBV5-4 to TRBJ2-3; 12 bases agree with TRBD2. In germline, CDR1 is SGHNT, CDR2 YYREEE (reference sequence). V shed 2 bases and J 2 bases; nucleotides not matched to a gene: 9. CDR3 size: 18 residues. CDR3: CASSFGLAGGLVTDTQYF. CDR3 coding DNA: TGTGCCAGCAGCTTCGGTCTAGCGGGGGGGTTAGTCACAGATACGCAGTATTTT.

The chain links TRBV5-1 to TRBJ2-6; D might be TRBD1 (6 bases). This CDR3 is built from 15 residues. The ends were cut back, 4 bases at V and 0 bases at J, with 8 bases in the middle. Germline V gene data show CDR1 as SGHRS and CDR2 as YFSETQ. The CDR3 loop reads CASSRGGSGANVLTF. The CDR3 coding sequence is TGCGCCAGCAGCCGAGGGGGCTCTGGGGCCAACGTCCTGACTTTC. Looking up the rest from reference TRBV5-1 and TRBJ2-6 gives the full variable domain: KAGVTQTPRYLIKTRGQQVTLSCSPISGHRSVSWYQQTPGQGLQFLFEYFSETQRNKGNFPGRFSGRQFSNSRSEMNVSTLELGDSALYLCASSRGGSGANVLTFGAGSRLTVL.

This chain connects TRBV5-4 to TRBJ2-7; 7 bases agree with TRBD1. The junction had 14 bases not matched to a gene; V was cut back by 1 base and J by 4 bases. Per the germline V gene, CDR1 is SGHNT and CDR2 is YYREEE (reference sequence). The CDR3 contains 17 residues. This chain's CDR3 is CASSLFGDSPARYEQYF. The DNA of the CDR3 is TGTGCCAGCAGCTTGTTCGGGGACAGCCCCGCGAGATACGAGCAGTACTTC.

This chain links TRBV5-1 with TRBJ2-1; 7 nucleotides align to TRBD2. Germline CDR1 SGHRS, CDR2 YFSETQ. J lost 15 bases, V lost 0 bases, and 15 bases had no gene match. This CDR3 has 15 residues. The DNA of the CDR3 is TGCGCCAGCAGCTTGGAGGTGGGAGGGCCTTCTTTACCGTTCTTC. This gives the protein CASSLEVGGPSLPFF.

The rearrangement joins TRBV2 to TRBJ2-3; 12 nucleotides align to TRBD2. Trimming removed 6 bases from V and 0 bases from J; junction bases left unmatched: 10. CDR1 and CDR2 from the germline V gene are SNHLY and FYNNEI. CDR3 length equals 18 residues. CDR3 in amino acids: CASRLTSGGPGSTDTQYF. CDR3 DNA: TGTGCCAGCAGACTTACTAGCGGGGGGCCCGGGAGCACAGATACGCAGTATTTT.

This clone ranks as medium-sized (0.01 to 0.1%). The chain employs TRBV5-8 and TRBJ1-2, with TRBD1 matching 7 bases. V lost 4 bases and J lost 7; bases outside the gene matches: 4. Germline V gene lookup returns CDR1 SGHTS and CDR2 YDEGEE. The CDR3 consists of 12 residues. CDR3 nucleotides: TGTGCCAGCAGCCTAGACAGGGCTGGCTACACCTTC. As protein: CASSLDRAGYTF.

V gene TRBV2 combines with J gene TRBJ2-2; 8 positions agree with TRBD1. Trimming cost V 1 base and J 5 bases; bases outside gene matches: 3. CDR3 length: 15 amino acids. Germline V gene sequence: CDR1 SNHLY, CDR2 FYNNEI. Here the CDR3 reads CASSEGQGLTGELFF. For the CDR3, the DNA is TGTGCCAGCAGTGAAGGACAGGGGTTAACCGGGGAGCTGTTTTTT.

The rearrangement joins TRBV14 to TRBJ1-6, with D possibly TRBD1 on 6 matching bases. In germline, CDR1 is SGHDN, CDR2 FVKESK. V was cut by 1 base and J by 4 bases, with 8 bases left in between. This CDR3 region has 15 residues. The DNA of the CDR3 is TGTGCCAGCAGCCAAGGGACAGTATATAATTCACCCCTCCACTTT. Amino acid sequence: CASSQGTVYNSPLHF.

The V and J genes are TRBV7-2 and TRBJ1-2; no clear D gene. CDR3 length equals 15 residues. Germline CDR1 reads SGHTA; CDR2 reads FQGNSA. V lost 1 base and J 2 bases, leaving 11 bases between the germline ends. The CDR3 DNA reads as TGTGCCAGCAGCTTAGTAGATGGAGGCAACTATGGCTACACCTTC. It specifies CASSLVDGGNYGYTF.

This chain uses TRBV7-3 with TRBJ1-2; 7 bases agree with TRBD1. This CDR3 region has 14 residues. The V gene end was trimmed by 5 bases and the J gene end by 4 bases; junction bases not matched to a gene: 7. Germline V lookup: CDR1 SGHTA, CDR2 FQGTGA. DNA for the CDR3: TGTGCCAGCAGCATGGACAGGTCCGGCTATGGCTACACCTTC. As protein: CASSMDRSGYGYTF.

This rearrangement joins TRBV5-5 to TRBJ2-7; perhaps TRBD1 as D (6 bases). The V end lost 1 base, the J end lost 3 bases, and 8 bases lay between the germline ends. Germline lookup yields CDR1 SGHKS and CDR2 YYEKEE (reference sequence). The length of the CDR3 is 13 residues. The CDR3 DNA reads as TGTGCCAGCAGCTTGACAGGGAGCTACGAGCAGTACTTC. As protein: CASSLTGSYEQYF.

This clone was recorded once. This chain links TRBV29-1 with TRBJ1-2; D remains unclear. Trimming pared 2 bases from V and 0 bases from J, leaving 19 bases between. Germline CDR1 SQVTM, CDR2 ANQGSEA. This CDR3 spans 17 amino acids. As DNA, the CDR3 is TGCAGCGTTGAAATGAGGAAAGGATCCCCTCCTAACTATGGCTACACCTTC. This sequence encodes CSVEMRKGSPPNYGYTF.

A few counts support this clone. The CDR3 DNA reads as TGTGCCAGCAGCTTCCCAATGGAGAGGATGACAGATACGCAGTATTTT. It codes for CASSFPMERMTDTQYF. The rearrangement joins TRBV7-9 to TRBJ2-3; D unresolved. CDR1 is SEHNR and CDR2 is FQNEAQ in the germline V gene (reference sequence). V was cut by 3 bases and J by 3 bases, with 16 bases left in between. The CDR3 consists of 16 residues.

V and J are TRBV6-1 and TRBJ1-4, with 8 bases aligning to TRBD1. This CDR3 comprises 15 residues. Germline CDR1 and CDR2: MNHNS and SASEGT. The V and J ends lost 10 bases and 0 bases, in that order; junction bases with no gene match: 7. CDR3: CATRQGPATNEKLFF. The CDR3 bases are TGTGCCACCCGACAGGGGCCTGCAACTAATGAAAAACTGTTTTTT.

CDR3 DNA sequence: TGTGCCAGCAGAGGGACACCCCAAGAGACCCAGTACTTC. Translated, it gives CASRGTPQETQYF. This sequence joins TRBV28 and TRBJ2-5, with D tentatively TRBD1 (6 bases). V lost 6 bases and J lost 1, with 9 bases in between. Germline loops: CDR1 MDHEN, CDR2 SYDVKM. There are 13 residues in the CDR3.

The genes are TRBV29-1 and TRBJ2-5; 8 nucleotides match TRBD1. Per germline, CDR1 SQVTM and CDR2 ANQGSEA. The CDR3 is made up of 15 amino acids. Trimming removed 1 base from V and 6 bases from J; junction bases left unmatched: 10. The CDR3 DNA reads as TGCAGCGTTGAAGGCACAGGGGGAACTGTACAGACCCAGTACTTC. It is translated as CSVEGTGGTVQTQYF.